The rows below give T cell receptor beta chains drawn from one sample of a study of blood T cells in healthy people across ages. TCRdb redid the calling of the 5' RACE reads with MiXCR, one entry per CDR3 protein. Of hundreds of thousands of distinct CDR3 sequences listed, around 49% are singletons. The source material was blood. The receptors originated from a woman aged 55-70 years in good health. Each CDR3 is given with its conserved first and last residue. Fields, in order: J gene, clone size, D gene, V gene, CDR3 DNA, CDR3 protein. D genes are given only for firm matches. For some rows the clone size is stated as once, few or many, or as a class when expanded; others skip it.

>TRBJ1-1|few|NA|TRBV5-1
TGCGCCAGCAGCCTCCTCCCCGCAGGGAACACTGAAGCTTTCTTT
CASSLLPAGNTEAFF
>TRBJ1-2|NA|TRBD1|TRBV7-9
TGTGCCAGCAGCAGACCCGGGACAGGCCCACACTATGGCTACACCTTC
CASSRPGTGPHYGYTF
>TRBJ2-1|NA|TRBD2|TRBV29-1
TGCAGCATCAACGGGAGGAGCTCCTACAATGAGCAGTTCTTC
CSINGRSSYNEQFF
>TRBJ2-7|few|TRBD2|TRBV5-1
TGCGCCAGCACTAGCGGGAACGTCTACGAGCAGTACTTC
CASTSGNVYEQYF
>TRBJ2-1|NA|TRBD2|TRBV20-1
TGCAGTGCCACTTGGGGCGGGAGCGTGGGAAATGAGCAGTTCTTC
CSATWGGSVGNEQFF
>TRBJ2-7|NA|NA|TRBV5-1
TGCGCCAGCAGTCGGGACTTTAATGACGAGCAGTACTTC
CASSRDFNDEQYF
>TRBJ2-5|NA|NA|TRBV28
TGTGCCAGCATAAGGAGGTCCGGTTTGACCCAGTACTTC
CASIRRSGLTQYF
>TRBJ2-7|few|NA|TRBV7-8
TGTGCCACTACGGTAGGGAGAGGGGAATCCTACGAGCAGTACTTC
CATTVGRGESYEQYF
>TRBJ2-2|NA|TRBD2|TRBV2
TGTGCCAGCAGAGATAGCGGGAGGGGGAGCACCGGGGAGCTGTTTTTT
CASRDSGRGSTGELFF
>TRBJ1-6|NA|TRBD1|TRBV27
TGTGCCAGCAGTTTTTCCAGGGGGGTATGGCGTTGGCGTAATTCACCCCTCCACTTT
CASSFSRGVWRWRNSPLHF
>TRBJ2-4|NA|NA|TRBV7-2
TGTGCCAGCAGCTTTTTCGGAGACACCCAAGCCAAAAACATTCAGTACTTC
CASSFFGDTQAKNIQYF
>TRBJ2-1|NA|TRBD2|TRBV10-3
TGTGCCATCAGTGAGCATTCGGGACTAGCGGGTAACAATGAGCAGTTCTTC
CAISEHSGLAGNNEQFF
>TRBJ2-5|NA|TRBD1|TRBV12-3/TRBV12-4
TGTGCCAGCTCGGGGACAGAATACGAGACCCAGTACTTC
CASSGTEYETQYF
>TRBJ2-5|NA|TRBD2|TRBV20-1
TGCAGTGCTTGGGGACTAGCGGGACCAAACTACGAGCGGTACTTC
CSAWGLAGPNYERYF
>TRBJ2-7|NA|NA|TRBV5-1
TGCGCCAGCAGCTTGGGCCGTTCGAGCTCCTACGAGCAGTACTTC
CASSLGRSSSYEQYF
>TRBJ1-4|NA|NA|TRBV9
TGTGCCAGCAGCGTAGCTTTCGGGATAGGCGAAAAACTGTTTTTT
CASSVAFGIGEKLFF
>TRBJ2-7|NA|NA|TRBV29-1
TGCAGCGTTGAGGTAGGGGGAGACGAGCAGTACTTC
CSVEVGGDEQYF
>TRBJ2-7|few|TRBD2|TRBV6-2/TRBV6-3
TGTGCCAGCAGTTACGGGACTAGAGTCTACGAGCAGTACTTC
CASSYGTRVYEQYF
>TRBJ2-6|NA|NA|TRBV7-3
TGTGCCAGCAGTCCCCTGGGAGGACAAAGATTTTCTGGGGCCAACGTCCTGACTTTC
CASSPLGGQRFSGANVLTF
>TRBJ2-5|NA|TRBD1|TRBV19
TGTGCCAGTAACCCTGGACAGGGTGTGGAGACCCAGTACTTC
CASNPGQGVETQYF
>TRBJ1-6|NA|TRBD1|TRBV5-1
TGCGCCAGCAGGCGTTCGAACAGGGGTTCCTATAATTCACCCCTCCACTTT
CASRRSNRGSYNSPLHF
>TRBJ2-5|NA|TRBD1|TRBV9
TGTGCCAGCAGCTTACGACAGGGTTTTGGCCAAGAGACCCAGTACTTC
CASSLRQGFGQETQYF
>TRBJ2-1|NA|NA|TRBV20-1
TGCAGTGCAAGGTCCCGGGGCGGGCCCCCCTACGAGCAGTTCTTC
CSARSRGGPPYEQFF
>TRBJ1-2|NA|NA|TRBV20-1
TGCAGTGCTAGAAAGATCCAGGGGAACTATGGCTACACCTTC
CSARKIQGNYGYTF
>TRBJ2-5|NA|TRBD2|TRBV27
TGTGCCAGCAGTCTTCGGACTAGCGGGAGGCCCACGAAAGAGACCCAGTACTTC
CASSLRTSGRPTKETQYF
>TRBJ2-7|few|NA|TRBV20-1
TGCAGTGCAACCCGGACAGCTCTATCCTACGAGCAGTACTTC
CSATRTALSYEQYF
>TRBJ1-6|many|NA|TRBV20-1
TGCAGTGGGTTCCCGACGGGGGGTTATAATTCACCCCTCCACTTT
CSGFPTGGYNSPLHF
>TRBJ1-2|few|NA|TRBV12-3/TRBV12-4
TGTGCCAGCAGTTTGGGTCACGATGGCTACACCTTC
CASSLGHDGYTF
>TRBJ2-5|once|NA|TRBV6-6
TGTGCCAGCAGTTATGGAGGAATTCGAAGAGAGACCCAGTACTTC
CASSYGGIRRETQYF
>TRBJ2-3|many|NA|TRBV12-3/TRBV12-4
TGTGCCAGCAGTTTTGGAACAGTGGGGACAGATACGCAGTATTTT
CASSFGTVGTDTQYF
>TRBJ1-1|once|NA|TRBV23-1
TGCGCCAGCATGAGAACAGGGACTTTCGGAGAAGCTTTCTTT
CASMRTGTFGEAFF
>TRBJ2-1|NA|NA|TRBV27
TGTACCAGCAGTCTAGCCCGGGGGCTACCCTCCTACAATGAGCAGTTCTTC
CTSSLARGLPSYNEQFF
>TRBJ2-5|NA|NA|TRBV20-1
TGCAGTGCTAGCTCTCTGGCGGGGCGATACAATGAGCAGTACTTC
CSASSLAGRYNEQYF
>TRBJ2-3|NA|NA|TRBV28
TGTGCCACCACCCCAGGGGGGTTGAGAGATACGCAGTATTTT
CATTPGGLRDTQYF
>TRBJ2-7|once|NA|TRBV7-8
TGTGCCAGCAGCTTAGCCCCCGTAGGGGACTACGAGCAGTACTTC
CASSLAPVGDYEQYF
>TRBJ1-2|NA|NA|TRBV28
TGTGCCAGCAGTTTACCCCAGGAGATCGACTATGGCTACACCTTC
CASSLPQEIDYGYTF
>TRBJ2-1|NA|NA|TRBV20-1
TGCAGTGCTAGACTGGCGGGCCCCTACAATGAGCACTACTTC
CSARLAGPYNEHYF
>TRBJ1-2|NA|NA|TRBV20-1
TGCAGTGCTAGACTACAGGGCGGAGGAGGCTACACCTTC
CSARLQGGGGYTF
>TRBJ2-1|NA|NA|TRBV14
TGTGCCAGCAGCCCCCCTAGATCGGGGGTCGGTGAGCAGTTCTTC
CASSPPRSGVGEQFF
>TRBJ2-7|NA|TRBD1|TRBV6-2/TRBV6-3
TGTGCCAGCAGTTCTTCCGGGACAGGGTACCACGAGCAGTACTTC
CASSSSGTGYHEQYF
>TRBJ2-3|NA|NA|TRBV20-1
TGCAGTGCTAGAGCCTCAGGGTTGGCAGATACGCAGTATTTT
CSARASGLADTQYF
>TRBJ2-5|NA|NA|TRBV20-1
TGCAGTGCTAGAGTCAGGGGCGCCTACAATGAGCAGTACTTC
CSARVRGAYNEQYF
>TRBJ2-5|NA|NA|TRBV6-1
TGTGCCAGCAGTGAAGCGCTAGGATTCGGAGAGACCCAGTACTTC
CASSEALGFGETQYF
>TRBJ1-1|NA|NA|TRBV20-1
TGCAGTGCTAGTCTCGGTGGCTCAAACACTGAAGCTTTCTTT
CSASLGGSNTEAFF
>TRBJ2-7|NA|TRBD1|TRBV20-1
TGCAGTGCTGTACCCGGGACAGGGGTTGGGGAGCAGTACTTC
CSAVPGTGVGEQYF
>TRBJ2-1|few|TRBD1|TRBV29-1
TGCAGCGCCGGGACAGTCTACAATGAGCAGTTCTTC
CSAGTVYNEQFF
>TRBJ2-3|many|NA|TRBV14
TGTGCCAGCAGCCAAGATTCCCTAGCCCTGGGTGGAGATACGCAGTATTTT
CASSQDSLALGGDTQYF